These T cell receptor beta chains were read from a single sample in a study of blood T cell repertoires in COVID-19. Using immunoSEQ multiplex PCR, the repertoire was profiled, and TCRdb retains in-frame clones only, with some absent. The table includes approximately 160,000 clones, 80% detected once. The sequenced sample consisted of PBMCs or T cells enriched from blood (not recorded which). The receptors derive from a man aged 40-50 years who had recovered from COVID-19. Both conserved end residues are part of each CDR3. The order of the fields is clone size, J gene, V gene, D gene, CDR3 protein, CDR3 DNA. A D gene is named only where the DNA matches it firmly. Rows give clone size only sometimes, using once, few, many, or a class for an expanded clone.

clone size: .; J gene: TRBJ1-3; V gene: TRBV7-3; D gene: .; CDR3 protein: CASSLAGSGNTIYF; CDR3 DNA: TGTGCCAGCAGCTTGGCAGGGTCAGGAAACACCATATATTTT
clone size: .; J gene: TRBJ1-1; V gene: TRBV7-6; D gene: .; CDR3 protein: CASSSIHPGVSNTEAFF; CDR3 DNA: TGTGCCAGCAGCTCGATCCACCCCGGGGTGTCGAACACTGAAGCTTTCTTT
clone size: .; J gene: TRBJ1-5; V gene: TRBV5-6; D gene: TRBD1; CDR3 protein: CASSLGRTGSNQPQHF; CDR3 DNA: TGTGCCAGCAGCTTGGGGCGGACAGGAAGCAATCAGCCCCAGCATTTT
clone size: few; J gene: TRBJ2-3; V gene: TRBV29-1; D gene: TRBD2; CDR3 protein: CSVAPRGGVTDTQYF; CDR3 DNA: TGCAGCGTTGCTCCCCGGGGGGGAGTCACAGATACGCAGTATTTT
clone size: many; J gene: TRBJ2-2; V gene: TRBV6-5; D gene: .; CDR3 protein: CASRIGETGELFF; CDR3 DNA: TGTGCCAGCAGGATCGGGGAAACCGGGGAGCTGTTTTTT
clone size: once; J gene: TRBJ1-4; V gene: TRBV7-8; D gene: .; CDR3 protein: CASSLVVGQSEKLFF; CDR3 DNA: TGTGCCAGCAGCTTAGTTGTTGGACAGTCGGAAAAACTGTTTTTT
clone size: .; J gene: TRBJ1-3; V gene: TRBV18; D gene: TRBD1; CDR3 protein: CASTAGGGNTIYF; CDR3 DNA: TGTGCCAGCACGGCAGGGGGAGGAAACACCATATATTTT
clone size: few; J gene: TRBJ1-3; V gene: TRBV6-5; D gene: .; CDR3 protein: CASSKGVTGNTIYF; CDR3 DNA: TGTGCCAGCAGCAAAGGGGTAACTGGAAACACCATATATTTT
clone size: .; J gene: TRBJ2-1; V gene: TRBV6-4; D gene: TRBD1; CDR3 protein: CASSEGQGYNEQFF; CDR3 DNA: TGTGCCAGCAGTGAAGGACAGGGTTACAATGAGCAGTTCTTC
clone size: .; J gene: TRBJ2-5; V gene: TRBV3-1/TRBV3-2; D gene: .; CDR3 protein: CASENGLKETQYF; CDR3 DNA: TGTGCCAGCGAAAACGGACTAAAAGAGACCCAGTACTTC
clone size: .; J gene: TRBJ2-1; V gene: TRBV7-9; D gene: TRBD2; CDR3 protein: CASSPRRGGNEQFF; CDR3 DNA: TGTGCCAGCAGCCCCAGGCGGGGGGGCAATGAGCAGTTCTTC
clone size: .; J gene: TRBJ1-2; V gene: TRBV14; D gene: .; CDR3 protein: CASSFDSHPHGYTF; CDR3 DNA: TGTGCCAGCAGCTTCGACAGTCATCCCCATGGCTACACCTTC
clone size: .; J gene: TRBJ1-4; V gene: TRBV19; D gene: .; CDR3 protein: CASTGLKGEKLFF; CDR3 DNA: TGTGCCAGTACAGGGTTAAAAGGTGAAAAACTGTTTTTT
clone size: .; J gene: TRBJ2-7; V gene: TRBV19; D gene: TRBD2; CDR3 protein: CACGLAGSYEQYF; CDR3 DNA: TGTGCCTGTGGGCTAGCGGGGAGTTACGAGCAGTACTTC
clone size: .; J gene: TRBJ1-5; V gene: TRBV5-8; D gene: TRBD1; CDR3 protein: CASSLVTGGQPQHF; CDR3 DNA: TGTGCCAGCAGCTTGGTGACAGGGGGTCAGCCCCAGCATTTT
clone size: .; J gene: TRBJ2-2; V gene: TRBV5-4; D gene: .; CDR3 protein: CASSFTQQKTGELFF; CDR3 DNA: TGTGCCAGCAGCTTCACGCAACAGAAAACCGGGGAGCTGTTTTTT
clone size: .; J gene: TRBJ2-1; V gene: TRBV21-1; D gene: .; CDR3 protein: CASSKDRTITSGGLYNEQFF; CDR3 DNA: TGTGCCAGCAGCAAAGACCGGACTATCACTAGCGGGGGCCTGTACAATGAGCAGTTCTTC
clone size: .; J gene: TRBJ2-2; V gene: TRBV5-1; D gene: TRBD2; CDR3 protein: CASSPTGTSRTGELFF; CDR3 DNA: TGCGCCAGCAGCCCAACCGGGACTAGCAGGACCGGGGAGCTGTTTTTT
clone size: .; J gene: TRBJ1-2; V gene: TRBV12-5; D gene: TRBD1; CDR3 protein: CASAERTGRGYTF; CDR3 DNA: TGTGCTAGTGCCGAACGGACAGGTCGCGGCTACACCTTC
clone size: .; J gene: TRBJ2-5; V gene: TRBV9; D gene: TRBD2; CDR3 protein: CASSASGGAGETQYF; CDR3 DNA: TGTGCCAGCAGCGCCAGCGGGGGGGCAGGGGAGACCCAGTACTTC
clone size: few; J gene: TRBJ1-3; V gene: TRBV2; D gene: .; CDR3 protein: CASSRQGNTIYF; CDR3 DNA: TGTGCCAGCAGCCGACAGGGAAACACCATATATTTT
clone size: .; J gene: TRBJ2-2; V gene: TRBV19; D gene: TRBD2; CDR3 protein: CASGLAGVLPNTGELFF; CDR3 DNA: TGTGCCAGTGGACTAGCGGGGGTCCTTCCGAACACCGGGGAGCTGTTTTTT
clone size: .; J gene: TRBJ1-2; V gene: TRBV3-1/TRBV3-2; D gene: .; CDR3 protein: CASSQGTDGYGYTF; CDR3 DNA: TGTGCCAGCAGCCAAGGGACAGATGGGTATGGCTACACCTTC
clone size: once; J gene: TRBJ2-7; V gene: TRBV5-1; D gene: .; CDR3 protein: CASSSRVDGEQYF; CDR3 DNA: TGCGCCAGCAGCTCTAGAGTAGACGGTGAGCAGTACTTC
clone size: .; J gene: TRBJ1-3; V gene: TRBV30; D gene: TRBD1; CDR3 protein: CAWSARQGARGNTIYF; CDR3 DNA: TGTGCCTGGAGTGCGCGACAGGGGGCGCGAGGAAACACCATATATTTT
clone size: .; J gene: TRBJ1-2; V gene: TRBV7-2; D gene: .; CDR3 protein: CASSLLVVPSGGGYTF; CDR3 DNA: TGTGCCAGCAGCTTATTGGTCGTCCCTTCGGGAGGGGGCTACACCTTC
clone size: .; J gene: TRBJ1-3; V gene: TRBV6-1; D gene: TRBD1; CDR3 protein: CASSETGGRSGNTIYF; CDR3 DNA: TGTGCCAGCAGTGAGACAGGGGGGAGGTCTGGAAACACCATATATTTT
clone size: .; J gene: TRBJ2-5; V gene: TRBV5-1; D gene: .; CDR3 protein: CASSLERGETQYF; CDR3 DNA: TGCGCCAGCAGCTTGGAACGGGGAGAGACCCAGTACTTC
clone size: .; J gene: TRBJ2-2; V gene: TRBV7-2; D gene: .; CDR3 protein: CASSLGGTNTGELFF; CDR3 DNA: TGTGCCAGCAGCTTGGGCGGGACTAACACCGGGGAGCTGTTTTTT
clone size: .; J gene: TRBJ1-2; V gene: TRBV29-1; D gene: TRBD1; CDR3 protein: CSARTGRHGYTF; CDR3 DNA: TGCAGCGCCAGGACAGGGCGGCATGGCTACACCTTC
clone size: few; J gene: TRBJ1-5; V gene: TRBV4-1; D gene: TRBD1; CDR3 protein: CASSQEAGTGGVLSNQPQHF; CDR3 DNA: TGCGCCAGCAGCCAAGAGGCGGGGACAGGGGGGGTCCTTAGCAATCAGCCCCAGCATTTT
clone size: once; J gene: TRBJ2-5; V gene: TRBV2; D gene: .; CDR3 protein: CASSGPGKETQYF; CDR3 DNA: TGTGCCAGCAGTGGCCCGGGAAAAGAGACCCAGTACTTC
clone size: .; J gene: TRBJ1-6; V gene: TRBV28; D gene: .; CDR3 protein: CASSPGDTHNSPLHF; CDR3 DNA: TGTGCCAGCTCTCCCGGGGACACCCATAATTCACCCCTCCACTTT
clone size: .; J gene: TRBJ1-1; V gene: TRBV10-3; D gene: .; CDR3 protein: CAIRGGQPNTEAFF; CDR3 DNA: TGTGCCATCAGAGGGGGACAACCGAACACTGAAGCTTTCTTT
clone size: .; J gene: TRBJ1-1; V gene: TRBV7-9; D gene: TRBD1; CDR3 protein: CAGRKGTANTEAFF; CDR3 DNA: TGTGCCGGGAGGAAAGGGACAGCCAACACTGAAGCTTTCTTT
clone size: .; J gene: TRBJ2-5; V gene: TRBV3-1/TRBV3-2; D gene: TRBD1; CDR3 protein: CASSQMGQEETQYF; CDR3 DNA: TGTGCCAGCAGCCAGATGGGACAGGAAGAGACCCAGTACTTC
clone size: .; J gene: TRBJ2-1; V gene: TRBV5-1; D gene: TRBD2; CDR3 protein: CASRPSSGSNEQFF; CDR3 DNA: TGCGCCAGCAGACCGTCTAGCGGGAGCAATGAGCAGTTCTTC
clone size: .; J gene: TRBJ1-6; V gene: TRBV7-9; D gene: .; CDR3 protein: CASSRGQANSPLHF; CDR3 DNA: TGTGCCAGCAGCCGCGGGCAGGCCAATTCACCCCTCCACTTT
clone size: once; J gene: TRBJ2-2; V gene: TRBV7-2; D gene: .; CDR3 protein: CASSLAGNTGELFF; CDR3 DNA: TGTGCCAGCAGCTTGGCTGGGAACACCGGGGAGCTGTTTTTT
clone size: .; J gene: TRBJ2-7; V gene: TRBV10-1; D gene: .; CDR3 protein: CASSERYGQSSSYEQYF; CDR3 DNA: TGCGCCAGCAGTGAGCGTTATGGGCAGAGCAGCTCCTACGAGCAGTACTTC
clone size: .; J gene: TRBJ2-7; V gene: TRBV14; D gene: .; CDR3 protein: CASSPAGRAYEQYF; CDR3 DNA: TGTGCCAGCAGCCCAGCGGGCCGAGCCTACGAGCAGTACTTC
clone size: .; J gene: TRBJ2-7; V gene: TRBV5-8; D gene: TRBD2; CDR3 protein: CASRPLGGGYEQYF; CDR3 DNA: TGTGCCAGCAGGCCTCTGGGGGGGGGCTACGAGCAGTACTTC
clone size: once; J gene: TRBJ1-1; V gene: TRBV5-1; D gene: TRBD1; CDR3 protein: CASSSRDRGTEAFF; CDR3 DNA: TGCGCCAGCAGCTCCCGGGACAGGGGGACTGAAGCTTTCTTT
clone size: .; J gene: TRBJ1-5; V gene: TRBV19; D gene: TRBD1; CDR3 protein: CASRRGTGGQNQPQHF; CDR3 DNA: TGTGCCAGCAGGAGGGGAACAGGGGGCCAAAATCAGCCCCAGCATTTT
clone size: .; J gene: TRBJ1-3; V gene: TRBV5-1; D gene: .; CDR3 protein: CASSSGAGNTIYF; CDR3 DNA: TGCGCCAGCAGCTCCGGAGCTGGAAACACCATATATTTT
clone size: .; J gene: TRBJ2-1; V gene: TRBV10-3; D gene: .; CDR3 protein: CAISRNGQGGHNEQFF; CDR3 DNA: TGTGCCATCAGCAGAAACGGACAGGGAGGGCACAATGAGCAGTTCTTC
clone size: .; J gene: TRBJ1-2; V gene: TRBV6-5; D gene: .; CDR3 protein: CASTESVWGVWLKTF; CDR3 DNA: TGTGCCAGCACAGAATCCGTATGGGGGGTGTGGCTAAAGACCTTC
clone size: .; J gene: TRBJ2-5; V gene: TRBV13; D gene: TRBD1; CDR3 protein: CASSSGTGFSQETQYF; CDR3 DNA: TGTGCCAGCAGCTCCGGGACAGGGTTTAGCCAAGAGACCCAGTACTTC
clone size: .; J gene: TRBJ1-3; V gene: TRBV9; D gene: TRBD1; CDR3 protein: CASSDPRAVQGNTIYF; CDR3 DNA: TGTGCCAGCAGCGACCCGAGGGCCGTACAGGGGAACACCATATATTTT
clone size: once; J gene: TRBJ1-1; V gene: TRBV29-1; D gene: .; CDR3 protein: CSVQTLSRRSTEAFF; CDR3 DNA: TGCAGCGTTCAAACCCTCTCTCGGCGGTCCACTGAAGCTTTCTTT
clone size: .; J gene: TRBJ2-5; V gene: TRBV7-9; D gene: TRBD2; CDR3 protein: CASSPGTSGQETQYF; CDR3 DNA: TGTGCCAGCAGCCCCGGGACTAGCGGTCAAGAGACCCAGTACTTC
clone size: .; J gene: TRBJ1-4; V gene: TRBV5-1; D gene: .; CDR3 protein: CASSLEGREGLFF; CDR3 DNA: TGCGCCAGCAGCTTGGAAGGGCGGGAGGGACTGTTTTTT
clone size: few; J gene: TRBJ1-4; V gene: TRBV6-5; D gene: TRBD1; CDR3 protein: CATDRAGYEKLFF; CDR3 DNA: TGTGCCACCGACAGGGCTGGTTATGAAAAACTGTTTTTT